These T cell receptor beta chains were read from a single sample in a study of blood T cell repertoires in COVID-19. Only in-frame clones appear in the TCRdb table, and some are missing; sequencing was by immunoSEQ multiplex PCR. The data show about 58,000 clones, approximately 75% seen once. Material for sequencing was peripheral blood. Receptors were obtained from a man in his 60s with COVID-19, enrolled during active disease. The CDR3 runs from the conserved cysteine through the conserved F or W. D genes are given only for firm matches. Size is stated for part of the rows, as once, few or many counts, or as a class when the clone is expanded.

TRBD1	TRBJ1-3	few	TRBV29-1	TGCAGCGTTGAAGATCTCTCAGGGACAGCCTCTGGAAACACCATATATTTT	CSVEDLSGTASGNTIYF
NA	TRBJ2-1	NA	TRBV29-1	TGCAGCGTTGCCGTAGTAAACAATGAGCAGTTCTTC	CSVAVVNNEQFF
NA	TRBJ2-7	NA	TRBV6-5	TGTGCCAGCAGGCCTTCGGGGACCTACGAGCAGTACTTC	CASRPSGTYEQYF
NA	TRBJ2-5	NA	TRBV5-5	TGTGCCAGCAGCTTGGTAACGGGTAAAGAAACCCAGTACTTC	CASSLVTGKETQYF
NA	TRBJ1-2	NA	TRBV9	TGTGCCAGCAGCGTAGACGTCAGGTGGGTCGGCGGCTACACCTTC	CASSVDVRWVGGYTF
NA	TRBJ2-1	few	TRBV18	TGTGCCAGCTCACCACCGATAGCGTCACTCACCAATGAGCAGTTCTTC	CASSPPIASLTNEQFF
NA	TRBJ2-1	few	TRBV2	TGTGCCAGCAGTCGAATAACAGGATACTCCTACAATGAGCAGTTCTTC	CASSRITGYSYNEQFF
TRBD1	TRBJ2-5	NA	TRBV5-1	TGCGCCAGCAGCTTTACCGGGACAGGGGATGTGGAGACCCAGTACTTC	CASSFTGTGDVETQYF
TRBD1	TRBJ2-5	once	TRBV29-1	TGCAGCGTTGAAGAGGGGACAGGGGTTGGGACCCAGTACTTC	CSVEEGTGVGTQYF
NA	TRBJ2-7	few	TRBV6-5	TGTGCCAGCAGTTACTCGACTATTAACCTCTACGAGCAGTACTTC	CASSYSTINLYEQYF
NA	TRBJ2-5	once	TRBV6-5	TGTGCCAGCAGCCCCCCCGGATCCGGGGTGCGGACCCAGTACTTC	CASSPPGSGVRTQYF
TRBD1	TRBJ1-1	NA	TRBV27	TGTGCCAGCAGGCCGGGACAGCGGAACACTGAAGCTTTCTTT	CASRPGQRNTEAFF
NA	TRBJ1-2	NA	TRBV4-3	TGCGCCAGCAGCCAAGGCCCCGGGGTTAACTATGGCTACACCTTC	CASSQGPGVNYGYTF
NA	TRBJ1-1	NA	TRBV15	TGTGCCACCAGCAGATGGGGTCAGGGGCGGAACACTGAAGCTTTCTTT	CATSRWGQGRNTEAFF
TRBD1	TRBJ2-5	NA	TRBV7-9	TGTGCCAGCAGTTATAACAGGGGACAAGAGACCCAGTACTTC	CASSYNRGQETQYF